This TCR beta chain is drawn from a study of blood T cell repertoires in COVID-19. About the research overall: Acute and convalescent COVID-19 samples came from the United States, Italy and Spain. T cells, B-cell-depleted T cells, or PBMCs provided the cDNA or gDNA that served as material.

The study drew participants aged about 18 to 89 years from about two dozen US areas. The CDR3 totals 16 residues. The germline CDR1 and CDR2 sequences are WNHNN and SYGVQD (reference sequence). The V segment lost 4 bases and the J segment 3 bases; nucleotides outside the gene matches: 10. Authors' data handling: Reference gene primers were amplified, and this amplification served to estimate nucleated cell counts. The protocol was immunoSEQ multiplex PCR, while the TCRdb copy is restricted to in-frame clones and leaves out a portion. The DNA gave D and trimming, while V, J and clone size come from that table. The table lists about 300,000 clones, about nine tenths of them singletons.

What was sequenced was PBMCs or T cells enriched from blood (not recorded which). This receptor was identified in a man aged 55 to 69 who had recovered from COVID-19. V usage is TRBV10-1 and J usage is TRBJ2-3; 7 nucleotides match TRBD2. The chain's CDR3 is CASSGMSGGSTDTQYF. The CDR3 nucleotides read TGCGCCAGCAGTGGTATGTCCGGCGGGAGTACAGATACGCAGTATTTT.